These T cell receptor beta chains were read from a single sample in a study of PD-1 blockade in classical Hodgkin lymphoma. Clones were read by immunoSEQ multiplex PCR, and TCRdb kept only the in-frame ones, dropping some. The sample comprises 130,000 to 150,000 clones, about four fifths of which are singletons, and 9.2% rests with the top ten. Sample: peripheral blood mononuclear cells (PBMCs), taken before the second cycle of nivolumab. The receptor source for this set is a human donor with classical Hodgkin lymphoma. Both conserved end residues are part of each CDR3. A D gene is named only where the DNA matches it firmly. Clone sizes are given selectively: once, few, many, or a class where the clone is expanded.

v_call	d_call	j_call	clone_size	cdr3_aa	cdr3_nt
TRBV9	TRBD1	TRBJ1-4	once	CASSPWDRGDEKLFF	TGTGCCAGCAGCCCCTGGGACAGGGGTGATGAAAAACTGTTTTTT
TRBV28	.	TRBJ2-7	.	CASSRRNPYEQYF	TGTGCCAGCAGTCGACGGAACCCCTACGAGCAGTACTTC
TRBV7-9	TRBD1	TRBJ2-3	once	CASSLASGTGADTQYF	TGTGCCAGCAGCTTAGCGTCGGGGACAGGGGCAGATACGCAGTATTTT
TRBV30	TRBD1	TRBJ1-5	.	CAWSPQGDQPQHF	TGTGCCTGGAGTCCCCAGGGGGATCAGCCCCAGCATTTT
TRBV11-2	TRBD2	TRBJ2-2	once	CASSFRLAGEQNNGELFF	TGTGCCAGCAGCTTCAGACTAGCGGGGGAGCAAAATAACGGGGAGCTGTTTTTT
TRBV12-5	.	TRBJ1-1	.	CASGSGPVGNTEAFF	TGTGCTAGTGGTTCGGGCCCCGTCGGGAACACTGAAGCTTTCTTT
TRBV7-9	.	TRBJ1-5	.	CASSLKRTNQPQHF	TGTGCCAGCAGCCTCAAAAGAACCAATCAGCCCCAGCATTTT
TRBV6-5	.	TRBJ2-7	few	CASSEQYF	TGTGCCAGCAGCGAGCAGTACTTC
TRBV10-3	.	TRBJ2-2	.	CAISELVPGELFF	TGTGCCATCAGTGAGCTGGTTCCCGGGGAGCTGTTTTTT
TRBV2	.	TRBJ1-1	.	CASSGDFDTEAFF	TGTGCCAGCAGTGGGGATTTTGACACTGAAGCTTTCTTT
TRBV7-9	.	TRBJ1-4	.	CASSNEKLFF	TGTGCCAGCAGCAATGAAAAACTGTTTTTT
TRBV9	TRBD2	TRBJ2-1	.	CASSAGGSSYNEQFF	TGTGCCAGCAGCGCAGGCGGGAGTTCCTACAATGAGCAGTTCTTC
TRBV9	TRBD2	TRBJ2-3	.	CASSVDAPGLAGAVDTQYF	TGTGCCAGCAGCGTAGATGCCCCGGGACTAGCGGGAGCAGTAGATACGCAGTATTTT
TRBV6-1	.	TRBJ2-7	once	CASSDQGGDIGVKQYF	TGTGCCAGCAGTGACCAGGGGGGGGACATCGGAGTGAAGCAGTACTTC
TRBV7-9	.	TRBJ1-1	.	CASSLALMAYMNTEAFF	TGTGCCAGCAGCTTAGCCCTTATGGCTTACATGAACACTGAAGCTTTCTTT
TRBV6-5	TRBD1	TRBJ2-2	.	CASRRTGGHGELFF	TGTGCCAGCAGAAGGACAGGGGGCCACGGGGAGCTGTTTTTT
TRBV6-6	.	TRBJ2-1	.	CASSYSEEYNEQFF	TGTGCCAGCAGTTACTCCGAGGAATACAATGAGCAGTTCTTC
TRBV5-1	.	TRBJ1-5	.	CASSLGQINQPQHF	TGCGCCAGCAGCTTGGGACAGATCAATCAGCCCCAGCATTTT